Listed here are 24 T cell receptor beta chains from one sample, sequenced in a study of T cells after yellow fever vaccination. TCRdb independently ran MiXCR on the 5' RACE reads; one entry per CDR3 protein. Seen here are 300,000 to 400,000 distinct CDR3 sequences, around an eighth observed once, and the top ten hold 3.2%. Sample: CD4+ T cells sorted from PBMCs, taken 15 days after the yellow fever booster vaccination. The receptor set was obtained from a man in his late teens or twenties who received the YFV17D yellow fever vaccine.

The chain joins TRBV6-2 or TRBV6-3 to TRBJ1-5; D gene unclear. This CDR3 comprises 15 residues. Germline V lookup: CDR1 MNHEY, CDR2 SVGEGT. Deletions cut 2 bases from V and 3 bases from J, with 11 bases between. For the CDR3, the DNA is TGTGCCAGCAGTTACCTAGGGAGGGACAATCAGCCCCAGCATTTT. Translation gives CASSYLGRDNQPQHF.

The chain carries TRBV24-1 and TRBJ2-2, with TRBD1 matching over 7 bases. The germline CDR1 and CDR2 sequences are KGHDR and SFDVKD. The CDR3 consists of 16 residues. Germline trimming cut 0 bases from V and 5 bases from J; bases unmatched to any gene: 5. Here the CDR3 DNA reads TGTGCCACCAGTGATTTGCGAGGGGGCGTAACCGGGGAGCTGTTTTTT. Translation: CATSDLRGGVTGELFF.

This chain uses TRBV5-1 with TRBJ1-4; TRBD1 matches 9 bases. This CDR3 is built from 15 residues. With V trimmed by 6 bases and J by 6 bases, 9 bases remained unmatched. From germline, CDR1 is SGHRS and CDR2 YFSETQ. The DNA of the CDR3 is TGCGCCAGCACCGACACAGGGGGCCGATATGAAAAACTGTTTTTT. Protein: CASTDTGGRYEKLFF.

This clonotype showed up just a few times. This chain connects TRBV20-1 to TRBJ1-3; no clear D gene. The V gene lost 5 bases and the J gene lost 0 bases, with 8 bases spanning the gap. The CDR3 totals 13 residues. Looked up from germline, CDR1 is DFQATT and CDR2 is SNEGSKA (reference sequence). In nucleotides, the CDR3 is TGCAGTGCTCCGGGCAACTCTGGAAACACCATATATTTT. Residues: CSAPGNSGNTIYF.

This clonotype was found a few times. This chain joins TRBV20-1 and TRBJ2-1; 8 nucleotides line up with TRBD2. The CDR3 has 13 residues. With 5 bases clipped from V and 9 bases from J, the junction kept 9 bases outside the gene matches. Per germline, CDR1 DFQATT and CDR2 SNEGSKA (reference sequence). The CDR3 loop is CSAAPGGSGEQFF. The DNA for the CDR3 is TGCAGTGCTGCCCCGGGGGGGTCAGGTGAGCAGTTCTTC.

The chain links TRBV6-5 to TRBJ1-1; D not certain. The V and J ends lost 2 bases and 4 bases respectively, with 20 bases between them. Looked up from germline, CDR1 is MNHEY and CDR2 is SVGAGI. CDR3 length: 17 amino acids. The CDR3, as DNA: TGTGCCAGCAGTTACAAGGGAAGATTTTCTCGTTTCACTGAAGCTTTCTTT. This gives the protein CASSYKGRFSRFTEAFF.

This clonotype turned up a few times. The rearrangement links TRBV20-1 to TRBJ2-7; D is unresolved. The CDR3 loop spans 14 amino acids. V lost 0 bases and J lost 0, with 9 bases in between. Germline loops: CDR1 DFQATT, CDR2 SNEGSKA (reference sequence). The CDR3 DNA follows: TGCAGTGCTAGAGAGCCCCGGCCCTCCTACGAGCAGTACTTC. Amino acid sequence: CSAREPRPSYEQYF.

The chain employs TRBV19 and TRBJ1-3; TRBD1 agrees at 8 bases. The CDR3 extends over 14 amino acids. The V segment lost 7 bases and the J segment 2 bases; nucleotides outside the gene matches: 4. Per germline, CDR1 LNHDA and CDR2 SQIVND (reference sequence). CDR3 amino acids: CASMTGEAGNTIYF. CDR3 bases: TGTGCCAGTATGACAGGGGAGGCTGGAAACACCATATATTTT.

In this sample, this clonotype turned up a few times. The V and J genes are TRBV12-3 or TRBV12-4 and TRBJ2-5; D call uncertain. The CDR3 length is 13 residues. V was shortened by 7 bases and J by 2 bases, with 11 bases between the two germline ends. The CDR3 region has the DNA TGTGCCAGCACCGACCGAAGGCAAGAGACCCAGTACTTC. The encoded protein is CASTDRRQETQYF.

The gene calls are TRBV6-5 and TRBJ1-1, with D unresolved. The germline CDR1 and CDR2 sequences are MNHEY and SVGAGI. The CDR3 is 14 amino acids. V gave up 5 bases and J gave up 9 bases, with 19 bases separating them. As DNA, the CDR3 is TGTGCCAGCAGTACCCCAGACGGCGTAGGTAAAGCTTTCTTT. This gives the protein CASSTPDGVGKAFF.

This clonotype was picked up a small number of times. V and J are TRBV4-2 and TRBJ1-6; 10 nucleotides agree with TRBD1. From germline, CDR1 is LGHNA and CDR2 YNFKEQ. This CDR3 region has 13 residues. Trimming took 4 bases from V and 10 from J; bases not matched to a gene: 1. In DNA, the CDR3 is TGTGCCAGCAGCCGGGACAGGGGCTCACCCCTCCACTTT. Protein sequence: CASSRDRGSPLHF.

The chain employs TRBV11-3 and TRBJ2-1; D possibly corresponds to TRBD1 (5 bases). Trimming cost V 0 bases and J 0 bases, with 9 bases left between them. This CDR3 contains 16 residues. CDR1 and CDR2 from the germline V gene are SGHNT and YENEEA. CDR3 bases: TGTGCCAGCAGCTTAGAAGGGGCCAGCTCCTACAATGAGCAGTTCTTC. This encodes CASSLEGASSYNEQFF.

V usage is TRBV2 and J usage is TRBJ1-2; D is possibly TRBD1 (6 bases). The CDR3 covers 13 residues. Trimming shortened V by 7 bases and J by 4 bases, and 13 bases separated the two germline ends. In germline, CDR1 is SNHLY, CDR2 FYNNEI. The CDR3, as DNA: TGTGCCAGCACGCGGGGGCTCGGCTATGGCTACACCTTC. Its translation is CASTRGLGYGYTF.

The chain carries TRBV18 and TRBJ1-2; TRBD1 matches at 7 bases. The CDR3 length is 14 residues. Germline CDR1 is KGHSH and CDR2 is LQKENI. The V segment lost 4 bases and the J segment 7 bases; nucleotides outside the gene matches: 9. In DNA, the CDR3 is TGTGCCAGCTCACAAGGAGGGGGCTTAGGTGGCTACACCTTC. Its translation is CASSQGGGLGGYTF.

CDR3 region: CASRADRATEAFF. The CDR3 DNA follows: TGTGCCAGCAGGGCCGACAGGGCGACTGAAGCTTTCTTT. The chain recombines TRBV11-1 with TRBJ1-1; the match to TRBD1 covers 7 bases. CDR1 SGHAT and CDR2 FQDESV come from the germline V gene (reference sequence). V shed 6 bases and J 5 bases; nucleotides not matched to a gene: 6. The CDR3 is 13 residues long.

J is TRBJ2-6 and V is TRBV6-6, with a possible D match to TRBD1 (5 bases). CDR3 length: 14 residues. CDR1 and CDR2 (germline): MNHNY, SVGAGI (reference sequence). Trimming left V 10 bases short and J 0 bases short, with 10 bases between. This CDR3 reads CAINQGSGANVLTF. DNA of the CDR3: TGTGCCATCAACCAGGGCTCTGGGGCCAACGTCCTGACTTTC.

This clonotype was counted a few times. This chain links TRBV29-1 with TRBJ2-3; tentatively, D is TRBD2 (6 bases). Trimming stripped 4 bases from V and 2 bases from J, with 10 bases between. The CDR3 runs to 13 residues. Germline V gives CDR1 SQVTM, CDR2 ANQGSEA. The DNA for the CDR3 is TGCAGCGTTGGCGGGATAATCACAGATACGCAGTATTTT. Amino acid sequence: CSVGGIITDTQYF.

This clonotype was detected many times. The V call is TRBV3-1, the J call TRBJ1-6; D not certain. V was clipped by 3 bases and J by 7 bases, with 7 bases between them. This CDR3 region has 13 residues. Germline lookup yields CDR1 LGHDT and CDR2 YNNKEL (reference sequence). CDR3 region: CASSQGRNSPLHF. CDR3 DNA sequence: TGTGCCAGCAGCCAGGGCCGGAATTCACCCCTCCACTTT.

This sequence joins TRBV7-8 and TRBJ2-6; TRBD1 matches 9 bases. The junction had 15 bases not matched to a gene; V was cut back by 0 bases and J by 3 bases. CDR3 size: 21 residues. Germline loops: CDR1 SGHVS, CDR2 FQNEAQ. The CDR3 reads CASSLAEGRGTGKSGANVLTF. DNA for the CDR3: TGTGCCAGCAGCTTAGCGGAGGGGAGAGGGACAGGGAAGAGTGGGGCCAACGTCCTGACTTTC. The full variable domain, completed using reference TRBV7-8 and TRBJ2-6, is GAGVSQSPRYKVAKRGQDVALRCDPISGHVSLFWYQQALGQGPEFLTYFQNEAQLDKSGLPSDRFFAERPEGSVSTLKIQRTQQEDSAVYLCASSLAEGRGTGKSGANVLTFGAGSRLTVL.

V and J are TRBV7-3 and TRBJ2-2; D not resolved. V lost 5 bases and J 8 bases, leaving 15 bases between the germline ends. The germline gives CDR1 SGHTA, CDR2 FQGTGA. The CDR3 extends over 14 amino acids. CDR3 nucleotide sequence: TGTGCCAGCAGCCCCTACCAATTGGGGGGGGAGCTGTTTTTT. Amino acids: CASSPYQLGGELFF.

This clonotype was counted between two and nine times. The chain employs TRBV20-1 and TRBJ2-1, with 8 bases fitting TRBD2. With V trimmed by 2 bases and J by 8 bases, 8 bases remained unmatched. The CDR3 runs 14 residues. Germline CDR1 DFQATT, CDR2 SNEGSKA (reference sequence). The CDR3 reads CSARSTGGPDEQFF. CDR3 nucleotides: TGCAGTGCTAGATCTACGGGGGGGCCCGATGAGCAGTTCTTC.

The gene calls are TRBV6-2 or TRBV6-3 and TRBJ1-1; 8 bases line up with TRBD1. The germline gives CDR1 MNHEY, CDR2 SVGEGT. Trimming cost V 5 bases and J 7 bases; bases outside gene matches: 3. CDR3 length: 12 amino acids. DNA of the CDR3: TGTGCCAGCAGTCGACAGGGGATTGAAGCTTTCTTT. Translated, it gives CASSRQGIEAFF.

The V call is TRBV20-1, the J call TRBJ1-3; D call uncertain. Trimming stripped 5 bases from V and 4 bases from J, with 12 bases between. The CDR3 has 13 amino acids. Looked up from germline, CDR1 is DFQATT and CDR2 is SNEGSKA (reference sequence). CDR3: CSAQAQNGNTIYF. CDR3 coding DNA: TGCAGTGCTCAAGCCCAAAACGGAAACACCATATATTTT.

Here the CDR3 reads CASSFQAAEQYF. The CDR3 coding sequence is TGTGCCAGCAGCTTTCAAGCCGCCGAGCAGTACTTC. The chain uses TRBV11-2 and TRBJ2-7; the D is unclear. With 3 bases removed from V and 6 bases from J, the gap between germline ends came to 9 bases. CDR3 size: 12 residues. From germline, CDR1 is SGHAT and CDR2 FQNNGV.